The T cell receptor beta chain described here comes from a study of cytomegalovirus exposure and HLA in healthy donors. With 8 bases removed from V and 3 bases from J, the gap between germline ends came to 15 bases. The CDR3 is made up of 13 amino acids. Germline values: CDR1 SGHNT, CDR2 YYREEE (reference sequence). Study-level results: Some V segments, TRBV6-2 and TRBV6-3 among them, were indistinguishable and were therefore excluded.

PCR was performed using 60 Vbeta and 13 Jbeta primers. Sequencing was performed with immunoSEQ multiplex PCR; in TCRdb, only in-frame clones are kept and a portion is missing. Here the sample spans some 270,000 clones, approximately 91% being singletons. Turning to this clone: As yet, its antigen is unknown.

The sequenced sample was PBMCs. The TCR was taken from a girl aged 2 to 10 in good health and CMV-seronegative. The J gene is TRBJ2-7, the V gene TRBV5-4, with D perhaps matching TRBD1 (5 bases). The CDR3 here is CASRAGPFYEQYF. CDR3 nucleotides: TGTGCCAGTCGGGCAGGGCCCTTCTACGAGCAGTACTTC.